These T cell receptor beta chains were read from a single sample in a study of CD8 T cells in ankylosing spondylitis. MiXCR was run by TCRdb on the 5' RACE reads, yielding one entry per CDR3 protein. Found here are 200,000 to 250,000 distinct CDR3 sequences, about 11% of them singletons; the top ten hold approximately 20%. The sequencing sample was made of blood, either unsorted or a sorted T cell fraction (not recorded which). The receptors come from a male donor with ankylosing spondylitis or in good health (not recorded which). Each CDR3 is given with its conserved first and last residue. Each record gives: clone size, D gene, V gene, J gene, CDR3 protein, CDR3 DNA. D genes are given only for firm matches. Clone size appears in some rows only: once, few, many, or a class for an expanded clone.

clone size: many
D gene: -
V gene: TRBV6-5
J gene: TRBJ1-1
CDR3 protein: CASIKQTGIGDTEAFF
CDR3 DNA: TGTGCCAGCATTAAACAGACAGGAATAGGGGACACTGAAGCTTTCTTT

clone size: -
D gene: TRBD2
V gene: TRBV10-3
J gene: TRBJ2-1
CDR3 protein: CAISEGSGGGNEQFF
CDR3 DNA: TGTGCCATCAGTGAGGGTAGCGGGGGGGGCAATGAGCAGTTCTTC

clone size: many
D gene: TRBD2
V gene: TRBV5-1
J gene: TRBJ2-1
CDR3 protein: CASSLAASGDINEQFF
CDR3 DNA: TGCGCCAGCAGCTTGGCGGCTAGCGGAGATATCAATGAGCAGTTCTTC

clone size: many
D gene: TRBD2
V gene: TRBV20-1
J gene: TRBJ2-3
CDR3 protein: CSGCPVAGGSCTQYF
CDR3 DNA: TGCAGTGGGTGCCCGGTAGCGGGGGGAAGTTGTACGCAGTATTTT

clone size: many
D gene: -
V gene: TRBV7-3
J gene: TRBJ2-1
CDR3 protein: CASGGSSYNEQFF
CDR3 DNA: TGTGCCAGCGGGGGCAGCTCCTACAATGAGCAGTTCTTC

clone size: many
D gene: TRBD1
V gene: TRBV7-2
J gene: TRBJ2-1
CDR3 protein: CASSFLQGQGYNEQFF
CDR3 DNA: TGTGCCAGCAGCTTCCTACAGGGGCAAGGGTACAATGAGCAGTTCTTC

clone size: -
D gene: TRBD1
V gene: TRBV28
J gene: TRBJ2-4
CDR3 protein: CASSLTGGLGENF
CDR3 DNA: TGTGCCAGCAGTCTAACAGGGGGCTTGGGGGAGAACTTC

clone size: many
D gene: -
V gene: TRBV12-3/TRBV12-4
J gene: TRBJ1-2
CDR3 protein: CASSKTENGYTF
CDR3 DNA: TGTGCCAGCAGCAAGACAGAGAATGGCTACACCTTC

clone size: many
D gene: -
V gene: TRBV14
J gene: TRBJ1-2
CDR3 protein: CASSQADRFYGYTF
CDR3 DNA: TGTGCCAGCAGCCAAGCCGACAGATTCTATGGCTACACCTTC

clone size: -
D gene: -
V gene: TRBV24-1
J gene: TRBJ2-3
CDR3 protein: CATSDLGQGRSTDTQYF
CDR3 DNA: TGTGCCACCAGTGATTTAGGGCAGGGGAGAAGCACAGATACGCAGTATTTT

clone size: -
D gene: TRBD1
V gene: TRBV5-6
J gene: TRBJ1-5
CDR3 protein: CASSAYRGQGQPQHF
CDR3 DNA: TGTGCCAGCAGCGCCTACAGGGGGCAGGGTCAGCCCCAGCATTTT

clone size: many
D gene: -
V gene: TRBV7-2
J gene: TRBJ1-5
CDR3 protein: CASSGGPQPQHF
CDR3 DNA: TGTGCCAGCAGCGGGGGCCCGCAGCCCCAGCATTTT

clone size: many
D gene: TRBD2
V gene: TRBV5-1
J gene: TRBJ2-1
CDR3 protein: CASSLEASGGGYNEQFF
CDR3 DNA: TGCGCCAGCAGCTTGGAGGCTAGCGGGGGAGGGTACAATGAGCAGTTCTTC

clone size: -
D gene: -
V gene: TRBV24-1
J gene: TRBJ1-2
CDR3 protein: CATSDTRRNYGYTF
CDR3 DNA: TGTGCCACCAGTGATACCAGGAGGAACTATGGCTACACCTTC

clone size: -
D gene: -
V gene: TRBV5-5
J gene: TRBJ2-4
CDR3 protein: CASSTELRQNIQYF
CDR3 DNA: TGTGCCAGCAGCACTGAACTCAGGCAAAACATTCAGTACTTC

clone size: -
D gene: -
V gene: TRBV3-1
J gene: TRBJ2-2
CDR3 protein: CASSQGVNGELFF
CDR3 DNA: TGTGCCAGCAGCCAAGGGGTTAACGGGGAGCTGTTTTTT

clone size: few
D gene: TRBD2
V gene: TRBV15
J gene: TRBJ2-3
CDR3 protein: CATSSSGTSGASSTDTQYF
CDR3 DNA: TGTGCCACCAGCAGCTCCGGGACTAGCGGGGCAAGTAGCACAGATACGCAGTATTTT

clone size: many
D gene: -
V gene: TRBV5-6
J gene: TRBJ2-7
CDR3 protein: CASSLAGSSYEQYF
CDR3 DNA: TGTGCCAGCAGTTTGGCAGGGAGCTCCTACGAGCAGTACTTC

clone size: -
D gene: -
V gene: TRBV30
J gene: TRBJ1-3
CDR3 protein: CAASVNSGNTIYF
CDR3 DNA: TGTGCCGCCTCGGTAAACTCTGGAAACACCATATATTTT

clone size: -
D gene: -
V gene: TRBV7-6
J gene: TRBJ1-3
CDR3 protein: CASSAGFFSGNTIYF
CDR3 DNA: TGTGCCAGCAGCGCCGGGTTCTTCTCTGGAAACACCATATATTTT

clone size: -
D gene: -
V gene: TRBV7-9
J gene: TRBJ1-1
CDR3 protein: CASREGNTEAFF
CDR3 DNA: TGTGCCAGCCGGGAAGGGAACACTGAAGCTTTCTTT

clone size: many
D gene: -
V gene: TRBV3-1
J gene: TRBJ2-5
CDR3 protein: CASSLSRSETQYF
CDR3 DNA: TGTGCCAGCAGCCTTAGCCGTTCGGAGACCCAGTACTTC

clone size: many
D gene: -
V gene: TRBV5-1
J gene: TRBJ2-7
CDR3 protein: CASSLVQGEVNEQYF
CDR3 DNA: TGCGCCAGCAGCTTGGTACAGGGCGAAGTGAACGAGCAGTACTTC

clone size: few
D gene: -
V gene: TRBV12-3/TRBV12-4
J gene: TRBJ2-1
CDR3 protein: CASSLRPLPEQFF
CDR3 DNA: TGTGCCAGCAGTTTACGGCCTCTACCCGAGCAGTTCTTC

clone size: many
D gene: TRBD2
V gene: TRBV6-1
J gene: TRBJ2-1
CDR3 protein: CASIPGGGYNEQFF
CDR3 DNA: TGTGCCAGCATTCCGGGCGGGGGGTACAATGAGCAGTTCTTC

clone size: many
D gene: -
V gene: TRBV5-6
J gene: TRBJ1-6
CDR3 protein: CASSLGGPESPLHF
CDR3 DNA: TGTGCCAGCAGCTTAGGAGGGCCGGAGTCACCCCTCCACTTT

clone size: -
D gene: -
V gene: TRBV7-9
J gene: TRBJ2-2
CDR3 protein: CASSSGSGVVAGELFF
CDR3 DNA: TGTGCCAGCAGCTCCGGTTCGGGGGTGGTGGCCGGGGAGCTGTTTTTT

clone size: -
D gene: -
V gene: TRBV5-6
J gene: TRBJ2-6
CDR3 protein: CASSLARTSGANVLTF
CDR3 DNA: TGTGCCAGCAGCTTGGCAAGGACCTCTGGGGCCAACGTCCTGACTTTC

clone size: -
D gene: TRBD2
V gene: TRBV24-1
J gene: TRBJ2-1
CDR3 protein: CATSDIGGGNSYNEQFF
CDR3 DNA: TGTGCCACCAGTGACATCGGCGGGGGGAACTCCTACAATGAGCAGTTCTTC